This is a list of T cell receptor beta chains from one sample in a study of identical twins. TCRdb independently ran MiXCR on the 5' RACE reads; one entry per CDR3 protein. The repertoire has around 490,000 distinct CDR3 sequences, approximately 20% of them found once; the top ten carry more than 0.4%. The same sample was also studied in work on yellow fever vaccine responses in identical twins.

Source material: CD4+ T cells sorted from blood. Receptor source: a woman in her late teens or twenties in good health. Both conserved end residues are part of each CDR3. Each record gives: CDR3 protein, CDR3 DNA, J gene, V gene, clone size, D gene. The D gene is left open where the match is weak. Clone size is given for some rows only: seen once, a few or many times, or a class if the clone is expanded.

cdr3_aa: CASRWGAGDTEAFF
cdr3_nt: TGTGCCAGCAGGTGGGGAGCGGGGGACACTGAAGCTTTCTTT
j_call: TRBJ1-1
v_call: TRBV5-5
clone_size: few
d_call: -

cdr3_aa: CSVDGTGGVEGQETQYF
cdr3_nt: TGCAGCGTTGATGGGACAGGGGGCGTAGAAGGGCAAGAGACCCAGTACTTC
j_call: TRBJ2-5
v_call: TRBV29-1
clone_size: -
d_call: TRBD1

cdr3_aa: CASSLVAGMSRETQYF
cdr3_nt: TGTGCCAGCAGCTTAGTGGCAGGAATGAGTCGAGAGACCCAGTACTTC
j_call: TRBJ2-5
v_call: TRBV11-2
clone_size: few
d_call: -

cdr3_aa: CSARATGTGGWETQYF
cdr3_nt: TGCAGTGCTAGAGCGACCGGGACAGGGGGCTGGGAGACCCAGTACTTC
j_call: TRBJ2-5
v_call: TRBV20-1
clone_size: few
d_call: TRBD1

cdr3_aa: CASSDRGLRVNTEAFF
cdr3_nt: TGTGCCAGCAGCGACAGGGGGCTCCGGGTGAACACTGAAGCTTTCTTT
j_call: TRBJ1-1
v_call: TRBV9
clone_size: -
d_call: TRBD1

cdr3_aa: CASSPPNQGGVGELFF
cdr3_nt: TGTGCCAGCAGCCCCCCCAACCAGGGGGGCGTCGGGGAGCTGTTTTTT
j_call: TRBJ2-2
v_call: TRBV3-1
clone_size: -
d_call: -

cdr3_aa: CASSERFSHTEAFF
cdr3_nt: TGTGCCAGCAGTGAAAGGTTCTCTCACACTGAAGCTTTCTTT
j_call: TRBJ1-1
v_call: TRBV6-1
clone_size: -
d_call: -

cdr3_aa: CASRSWRAGGGYTF
cdr3_nt: TGTGCCAGCAGATCGTGGCGAGCAGGTGGCGGCTACACCTTC
j_call: TRBJ1-2
v_call: TRBV6-1
clone_size: -
d_call: -

cdr3_aa: CASSLRQPSSGRTPQYF
cdr3_nt: TGTGCCAGCAGTTTACGCCAACCTTCTAGCGGCAGAACCCCCCAGTACTTC
j_call: TRBJ2-5
v_call: TRBV27
clone_size: -
d_call: TRBD2

cdr3_aa: CASSFLGGETQYF
cdr3_nt: TGCGCCAGCAGCTTTCTTGGTGGGGAGACCCAGTACTTC
j_call: TRBJ2-5
v_call: TRBV5-1
clone_size: -
d_call: -